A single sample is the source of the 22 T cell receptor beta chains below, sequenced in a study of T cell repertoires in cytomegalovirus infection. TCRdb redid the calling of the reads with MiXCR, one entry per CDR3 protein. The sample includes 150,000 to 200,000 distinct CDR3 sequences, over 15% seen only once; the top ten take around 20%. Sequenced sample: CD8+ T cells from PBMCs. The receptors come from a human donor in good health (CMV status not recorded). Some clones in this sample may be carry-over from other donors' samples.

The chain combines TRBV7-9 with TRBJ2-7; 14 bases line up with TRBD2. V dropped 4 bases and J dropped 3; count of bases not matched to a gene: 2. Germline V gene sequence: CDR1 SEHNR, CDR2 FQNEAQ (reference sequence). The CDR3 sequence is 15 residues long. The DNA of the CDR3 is TGTGCCAGCAGCTCTGGGACTAGCGGGGGCTACGAGCAGTACTTC. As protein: CASSSGTSGGYEQYF.

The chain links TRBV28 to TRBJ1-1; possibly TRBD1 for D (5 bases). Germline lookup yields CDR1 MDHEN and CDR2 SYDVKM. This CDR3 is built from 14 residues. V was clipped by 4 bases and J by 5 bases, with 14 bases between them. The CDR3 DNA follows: TGTGCCAGCAGTTCCAGGGATCTCGGGACTGAAGCTTTCTTT. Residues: CASSSRDLGTEAFF.

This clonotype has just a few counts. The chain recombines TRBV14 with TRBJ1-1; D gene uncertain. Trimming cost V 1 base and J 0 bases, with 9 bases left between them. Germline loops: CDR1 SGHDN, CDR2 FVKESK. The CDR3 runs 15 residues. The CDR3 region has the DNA TGTGCCAGCAGCCAAGCGCGGCACCTGAACACTGAAGCTTTCTTT. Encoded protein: CASSQARHLNTEAFF.

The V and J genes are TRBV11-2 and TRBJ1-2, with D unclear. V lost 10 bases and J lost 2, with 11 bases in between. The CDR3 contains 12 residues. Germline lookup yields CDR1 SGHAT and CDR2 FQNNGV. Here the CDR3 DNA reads TGTGCCACCCAGTTAGGGAACTATGGCTACACCTTC. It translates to CATQLGNYGYTF.

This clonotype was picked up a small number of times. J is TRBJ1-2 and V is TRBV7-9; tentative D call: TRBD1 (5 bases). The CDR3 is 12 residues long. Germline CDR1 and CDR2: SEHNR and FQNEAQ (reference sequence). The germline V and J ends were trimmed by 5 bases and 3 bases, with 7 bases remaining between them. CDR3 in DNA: TGTGCCAGCAGCAAGGGGTACTATGGCTACACCTTC. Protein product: CASSKGYYGYTF. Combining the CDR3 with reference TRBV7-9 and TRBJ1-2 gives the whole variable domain DTGVSQNPRHKITKRGQNVTFRCDPISEHNRLYWYRQTLGQGPEFLTYFQNEAQLEKSRLLSDRFSAERPKGSFSTLEIQRTEQGDSAMYLCASSKGYYGYTFGSGTRLTVV.

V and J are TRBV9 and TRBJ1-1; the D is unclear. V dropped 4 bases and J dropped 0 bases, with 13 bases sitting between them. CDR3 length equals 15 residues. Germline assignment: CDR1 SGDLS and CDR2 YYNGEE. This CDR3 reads CASSLRGNLNTEAFF. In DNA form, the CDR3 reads TGTGCCAGCAGCTTGAGAGGAAACCTGAACACTGAAGCTTTCTTT.

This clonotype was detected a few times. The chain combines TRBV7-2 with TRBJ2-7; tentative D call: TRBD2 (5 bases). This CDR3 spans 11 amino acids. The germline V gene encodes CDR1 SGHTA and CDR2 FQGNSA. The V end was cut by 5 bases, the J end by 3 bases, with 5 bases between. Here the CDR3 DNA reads TGTGCCAGCAGCGACTACTACGAGCAGTACTTC. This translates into CASSDYYEQYF. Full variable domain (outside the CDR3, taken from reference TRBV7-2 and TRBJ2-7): GAGVSQSPSNKVTEKGKDVELRCDPISGHTALYWYRQSLGQGLEFLIYFQGNSAPDKSGLPSDRFSAERTGGSVSTLTIQRTQQEDSAVYLCASSDYYEQYFGPGTRLTVT.

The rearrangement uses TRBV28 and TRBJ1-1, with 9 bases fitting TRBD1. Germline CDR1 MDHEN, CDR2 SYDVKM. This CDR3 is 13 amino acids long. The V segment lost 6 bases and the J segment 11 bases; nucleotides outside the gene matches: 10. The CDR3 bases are TGTGCCAGCAGGACACAGGGGGCGGGATGGGCTTTCTTT. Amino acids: CASRTQGAGWAFF.

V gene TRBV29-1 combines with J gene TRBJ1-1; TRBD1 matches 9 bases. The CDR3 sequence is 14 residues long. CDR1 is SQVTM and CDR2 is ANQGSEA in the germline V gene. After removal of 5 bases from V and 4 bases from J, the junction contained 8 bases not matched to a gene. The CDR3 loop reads CSVMDRGGITEAFF. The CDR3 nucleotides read TGCAGCGTTATGGACAGGGGAGGTATCACTGAAGCTTTCTTT.

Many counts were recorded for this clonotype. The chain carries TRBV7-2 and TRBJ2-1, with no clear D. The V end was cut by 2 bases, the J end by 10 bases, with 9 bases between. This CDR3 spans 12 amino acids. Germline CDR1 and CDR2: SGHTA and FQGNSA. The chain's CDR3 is CASSLILAEQFF. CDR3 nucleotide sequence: TGTGCCAGCAGCTTAATCCTCGCGGAGCAGTTCTTC.

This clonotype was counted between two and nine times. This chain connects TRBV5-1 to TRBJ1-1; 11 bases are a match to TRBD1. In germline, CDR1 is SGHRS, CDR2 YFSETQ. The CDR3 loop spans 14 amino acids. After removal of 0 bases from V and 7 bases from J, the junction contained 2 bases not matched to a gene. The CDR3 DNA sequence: TGCGCCAGCAGCTTGGGGACAGGGGGCTTTGAAGCTTTCTTT. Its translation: CASSLGTGGFEAFF.

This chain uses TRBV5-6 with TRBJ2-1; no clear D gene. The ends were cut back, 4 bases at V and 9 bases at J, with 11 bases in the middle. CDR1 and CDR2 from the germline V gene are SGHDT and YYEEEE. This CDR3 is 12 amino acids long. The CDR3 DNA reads TGTGCCAGCAGCAAGGAAAGGCCTGAGCAGTTCTTC. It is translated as CASSKERPEQFF.

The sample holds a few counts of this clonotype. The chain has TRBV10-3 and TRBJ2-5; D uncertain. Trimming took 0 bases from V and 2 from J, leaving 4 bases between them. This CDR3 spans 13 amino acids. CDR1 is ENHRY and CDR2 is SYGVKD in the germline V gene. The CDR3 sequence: CAISESSQETQYF. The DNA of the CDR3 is TGTGCCATCAGTGAGTCTAGTCAAGAGACCCAGTACTTC.

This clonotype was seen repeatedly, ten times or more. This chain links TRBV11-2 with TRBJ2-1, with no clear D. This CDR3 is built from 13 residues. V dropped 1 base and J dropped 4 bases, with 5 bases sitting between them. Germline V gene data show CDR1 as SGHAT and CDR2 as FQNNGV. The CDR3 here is CASSLVGYNEQFF. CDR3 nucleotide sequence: TGTGCCAGCAGCTTAGTGGGTTACAATGAGCAGTTCTTC.

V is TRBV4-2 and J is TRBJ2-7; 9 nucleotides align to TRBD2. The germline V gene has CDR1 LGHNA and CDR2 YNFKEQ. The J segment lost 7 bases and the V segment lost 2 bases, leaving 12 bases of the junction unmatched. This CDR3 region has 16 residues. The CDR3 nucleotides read TGTGCCAGCAGCCAAAGACTGGCGGGAGGGCTGGGGGAGCAGTACTTC. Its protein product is CASSQRLAGGLGEQYF.

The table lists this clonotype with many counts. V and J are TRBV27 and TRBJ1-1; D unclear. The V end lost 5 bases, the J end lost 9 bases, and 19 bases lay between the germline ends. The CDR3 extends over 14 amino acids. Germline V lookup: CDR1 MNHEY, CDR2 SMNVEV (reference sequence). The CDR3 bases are TGTGCCAGCAGTCCTACGCCGAGGACGATTAAAGCTTTCTTT. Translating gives CASSPTPRTIKAFF.

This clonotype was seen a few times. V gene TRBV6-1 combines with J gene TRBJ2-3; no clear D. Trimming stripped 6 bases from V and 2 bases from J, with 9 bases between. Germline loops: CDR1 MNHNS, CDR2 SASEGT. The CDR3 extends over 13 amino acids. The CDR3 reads CASRGRTTDTQYF. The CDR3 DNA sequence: TGTGCCAGCAGAGGCAGGACCACAGATACGCAGTATTTT.

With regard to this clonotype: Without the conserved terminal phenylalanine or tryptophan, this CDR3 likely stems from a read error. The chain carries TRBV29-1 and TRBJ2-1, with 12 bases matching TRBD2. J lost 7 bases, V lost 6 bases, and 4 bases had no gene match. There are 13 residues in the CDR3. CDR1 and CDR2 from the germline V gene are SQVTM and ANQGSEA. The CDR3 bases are TGCAGCGTAAAGACTAGCGGGAGAAATGAGCAGTTCTCC. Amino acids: CSVKTSGRNEQFS.

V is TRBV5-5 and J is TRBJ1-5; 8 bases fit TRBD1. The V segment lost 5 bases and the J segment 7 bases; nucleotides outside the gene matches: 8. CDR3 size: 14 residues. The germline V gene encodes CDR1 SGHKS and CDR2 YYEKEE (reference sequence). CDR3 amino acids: CASSLRQGIQPQHF. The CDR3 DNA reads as TGTGCCAGCAGTCTTCGACAGGGGATCCAGCCCCAGCATTTT.

CDR3 sequence reads: CASSLLAGEETQYF. CDR3 bases: TGTGCCAGCAGTTTACTAGCGGGAGAAGAGACCCAGTACTTC. The chain recombines TRBV28 with TRBJ2-5; TRBD2 aligns across 10 bases. Per germline, CDR1 MDHEN and CDR2 SYDVKM. Trimming cost V 2 bases and J 3 bases; bases outside gene matches: 0. This CDR3 spans 14 amino acids.

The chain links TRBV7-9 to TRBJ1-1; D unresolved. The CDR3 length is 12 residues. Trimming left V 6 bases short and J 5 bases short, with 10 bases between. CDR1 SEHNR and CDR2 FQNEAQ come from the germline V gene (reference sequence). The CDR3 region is CASSLGKTEAFF. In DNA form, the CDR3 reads TGTGCCAGCAGTCTCGGGAAGACTGAAGCTTTCTTT.

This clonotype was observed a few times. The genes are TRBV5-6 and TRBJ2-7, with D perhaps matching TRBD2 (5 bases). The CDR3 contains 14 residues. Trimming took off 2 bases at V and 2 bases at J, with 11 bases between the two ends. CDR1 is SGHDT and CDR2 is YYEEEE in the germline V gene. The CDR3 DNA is TGTGCCAGCAGCTTTGGACCCGGGACCTACGAGCAGTACTTC. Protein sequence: CASSFGPGTYEQYF.